The 11 T cell receptor beta chains below were found in one sample sequenced in a study of beta chain features in type 1 diabetes. cDNA synthesis used the whole RNA isolate, giving expressed TCRB sequences. Only in-frame clones appear in the TCRdb table, and some are missing; sequencing was by immunoSEQ multiplex PCR. The data show around 180,000 clones, approximately 13% seen once. What was sequenced was central memory CD4+ T cells from blood. The source of these receptors is a young woman in good health.

In regard to this clone: Other DNA sequences in this sample translate to the same CDR3. This chain uses TRBV4-3 with TRBJ2-5; D might be TRBD1 (6 bases). Per the germline V gene, CDR1 is LGHNA and CDR2 is YSLEER. With 0 bases removed from V and 5 bases from J, the gap between germline ends came to 7 bases. The CDR3 sequence is 13 residues long. CDR3 protein: CASSQDRGETQYF. Here the CDR3 DNA reads TGCGCCAGCAGCCAAGACAGGGGTGAGACCCAGTACTTC.

This clone was counted between two and nine times. The J gene is TRBJ2-1, the V gene TRBV6-4; weak D call: TRBD1 (5 bases). Per the germline V gene, CDR1 is MRHNA and CDR2 is SNTAGT. The CDR3 extends over 13 amino acids. V lost 2 bases to trimming and J lost 6 bases, with 8 bases between them. The chain's CDR3 is CASSDRQGNEQFF. The CDR3 coding sequence is TGTGCCAGCAGTGACAGGCAGGGCAATGAGCAGTTCTTC.

The gene calls are TRBV27 and TRBJ2-1; 7 bases match TRBD2. V lost 0 bases and J lost 6; bases outside the gene matches: 14. Germline assignment: CDR1 MNHEY and CDR2 SMNVEV (reference sequence). CDR3 size: 18 residues. DNA for the CDR3: TGTGCCAGCAGTTTATCCCCACCTGGACTAGTACTGGGCAATGAGCAGTTCTTC. Translation gives CASSLSPPGLVLGNEQFF.

This clone was seen more than once but under ten times. Here the CDR3 DNA reads TGTGCCAGCAGCCAAGGACTAGCGGGACCCTACGAGCAGTACTTC. Translation: CASSQGLAGPYEQYF. This chain links TRBV14 with TRBJ2-7, with 11 bases lining up with TRBD2. This CDR3 spans 15 amino acids. V was clipped by 1 base and J by 2 bases; unmatched bases: 1. CDR1 is SGHDN and CDR2 is FVKESK in the germline V gene.

There are a few counts of this clone. This may stem from a read error, because a much larger clone lies one nucleotide away. The chain combines TRBV5-1 with TRBJ2-1, with D hard to call. The CDR3 sequence is 13 residues long. The ends were cut back, 1 base at V and 4 bases at J, with 6 bases in the middle. Germline V gene data show CDR1 as SGHRS and CDR2 as YFSETQ. Written as DNA, the CDR3 is TGCGCCAGCAGCTTGCGCACATACAATGAGCAGTTCTTC. It translates to CASSLRTYNEQFF.

This clone was detected only a few times. The chain is built from TRBV5-1 and TRBJ2-5, with 14 bases identical to TRBD2. The germline V gene has CDR1 SGHRS and CDR2 YFSETQ. This CDR3 region has 16 residues. V shed 4 bases, J shed 4 bases, and the junction held 6 bases outside the gene matches. CDR3 residues: CASSQRTSGRSETQYF. The DNA of the CDR3 is TGCGCCAGCAGCCAAAGGACTAGCGGGAGGTCAGAGACCCAGTACTTC. Combining the CDR3 with reference TRBV5-1 and TRBJ2-5 gives the whole variable domain KAGVTQTPRYLIKTRGQQVTLSCSPISGHRSVSWYQQTPGQGLQFLFEYFSETQRNKGNFPGRFSGRQFSNSRSEMNVSTLELGDSALYLCASSQRTSGRSETQYFGPGTRLLVL.

This clone was recorded a few times. The chain carries TRBV5-1 and TRBJ2-2; D is perhaps TRBD2 (5 bases). Germline-derived CDR1 and CDR2 are SGHRS and YFSETQ. V was shortened by 3 bases and J by 5 bases, with 17 bases between the two germline ends. The CDR3 has 16 amino acids. CDR3 bases: TGCGCCAGCAGCTGGTCCCTCGGGATTGGTACCGGGGAGCTGTTTTTT. Translating it yields CASSWSLGIGTGELFF. Variable domain in full (rest from reference TRBV5-1 and TRBJ2-2): KAGVTQTPRYLIKTRGQQVTLSCSPISGHRSVSWYQQTPGQGLQFLFEYFSETQRNKGNFPGRFSGRQFSNSRSEMNVSTLELGDSALYLCASSWSLGIGTGELFFGEGSRLTVL.

This clone has a handful of counts. V usage is TRBV4-1 and J usage is TRBJ1-3; D is unclear. V lost 0 bases and J lost 8, with 8 bases in between. The CDR3 runs to 13 residues. Germline values: CDR1 MGHRA, CDR2 YSYEKL. For the CDR3, the DNA is TGCGCCAGCAGCCAAGATGAATCGGACACCATATATTTT. Translated, it gives CASSQDESDTIYF.

The chain combines TRBV7-9 with TRBJ2-5; 13 positions agree with TRBD2. The J segment lost 3 bases and the V segment lost 5 bases, leaving 6 bases of the junction unmatched. Germline CDR1 and CDR2: SEHNR and FQNEAQ (reference sequence). The CDR3 runs to 16 residues. The CDR3 DNA follows: TGTGCCAGCAGCCCCAGGACTAGCGGGGGCGAAGAGACCCAGTACTTC. It yields the protein CASSPRTSGGEETQYF.

This chain links TRBV4-2 with TRBJ2-3; the match to TRBD2 covers 11 bases. With V trimmed by 9 bases and J by 1 base, 12 bases remained unmatched. The germline V gene has CDR1 LGHNA and CDR2 YNFKEQ. The CDR3 extends over 17 amino acids. The CDR3 DNA sequence: TGTGCCAGTTCACTAGCGGGAGCCCTCGAGGGCACAGATACGCAGTATTTT. It is translated as CASSLAGALEGTDTQYF.

The chain carries TRBV6-4 and TRBJ2-5, with 8 bases lining up with TRBD1. This CDR3 region has 13 residues. V lost 6 bases to trimming and J lost 6 bases; unmatched junction nucleotides: 6. Germline assignment: CDR1 MRHNA and CDR2 SNTAGT. This CDR3 is CASSLQGGQTQYF. For the CDR3, the DNA is TGTGCCAGCAGCTTACAGGGGGGACAGACCCAGTACTTC.